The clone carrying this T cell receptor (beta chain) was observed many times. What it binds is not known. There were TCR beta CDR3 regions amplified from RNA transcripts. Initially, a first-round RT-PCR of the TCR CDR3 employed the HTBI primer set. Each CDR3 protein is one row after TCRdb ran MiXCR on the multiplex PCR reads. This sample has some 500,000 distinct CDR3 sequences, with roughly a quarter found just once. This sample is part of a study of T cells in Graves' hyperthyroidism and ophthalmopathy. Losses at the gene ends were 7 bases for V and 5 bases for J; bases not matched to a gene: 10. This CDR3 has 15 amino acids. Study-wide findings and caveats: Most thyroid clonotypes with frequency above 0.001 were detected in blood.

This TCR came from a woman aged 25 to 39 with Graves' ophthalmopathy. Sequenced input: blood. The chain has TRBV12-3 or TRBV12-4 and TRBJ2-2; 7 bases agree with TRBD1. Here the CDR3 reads CASTLGTARTGELFF. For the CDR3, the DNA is TGTGCCAGCACCCTGGGGACAGCGAGAACCGGGGAGCTGTTTTTT.